This T cell receptor (beta chain) comes out of a study of blood T cell repertoires in COVID-19. Looking at the study overall: The origin of the acute and convalescent COVID-19 samples was the United States, Italy and Spain. PBMCs, B-cell-depleted T cells, or T cells provided the cDNA or gDNA that made up the material.

This clone has a handful of counts. Authors' processing steps: Amplification from reference gene primers served as the basis for estimated nucleated cell counts. Data came from immunoSEQ multiplex PCR; TCRdb stores just in-frame clones and leaves some out. V, J and clone size are taken as reported in that table, and D and trimming were inferred from the DNA itself. The sample holds under 300,000 clones; around 81% are singletons and the top ten take around 6.8%. V was clipped by 6 bases and J by 2 bases, with 10 bases between them. Germline V gene data show CDR1 as SNHLY and CDR2 as FYNNEI. The CDR3 contains 13 residues.

This receptor was identified in a woman aged 60-75 years with active or convalescent COVID-19. Sequenced material: peripheral blood. V gene TRBV2 combines with J gene TRBJ1-2; D gene unclear. The CDR3, as DNA: TGTGCCAGCAGGACACTCCCCAACTATGGCTACACCTTC. Translated, it gives CASRTLPNYGYTF.